This T cell receptor (beta chain) stems from a study of response to subunit inactivated influenza vaccine. This clonotype turned up a few times. TCRdb redid the calling of the RT-PCR reads with MiXCR, one entry per CDR3 protein. The sample yields hundreds of thousands of distinct CDR3 sequences, approximately 14% seen once. The germline CDR1 and CDR2 sequences are SNHLY and FYNNEI. The CDR3 sequence is 15 residues long. V was cut by 2 bases and J by 0 bases, with 8 bases left in between. This TCR was sampled from a man aged 50-59 years who received an inactivated influenza vaccine. The sequences come from PBMCs from blood, collected 14 days before vaccination. The chain combines TRBV2 with TRBJ1-5; weak D call: TRBD1 (6 bases). This CDR3 is CASSEQGISNQPQHF. CDR3 in DNA: TGTGCCAGCAGTGAACAGGGGATTAGCAATCAGCCCCAGCATTTT.